This TCR beta chain appears in the sequencing data of a study of T-cell reconstitution after alpha-beta-depleted transplantation in children. This clonotype was seen ten or more times. The antigen remains undetermined. The study's findings and limits: Once a year had passed after transplant, T-cell counts and diversity came mostly from newly produced T cells. It was surviving recipient T cells and thymic progenitors that gave some patients high TCRbeta diversity at day 60.

The ends were cut back, 2 bases at V and 2 bases at J, with 19 bases in the middle. The germline gives CDR1 SEHNR, CDR2 FQNEAQ (reference sequence). CDR3 length equals 18 residues. TCRbeta library preparation incorporated unique molecular identifiers. TCRdb called the PCR reads again in MiXCR, with one record for every CDR3 protein. Of 45,000 to 55,000 distinct CDR3 sequences in the sample, about 5% are singletons; the top ten hold under 35%. This receptor was identified in a female patient aged 2-10 years who had a stem cell transplant for aplastic anemia, so the T cells may come from the graft donor. The chain has TRBV7-9 and TRBJ2-4, with a tentative D call TRBD1 (5 bases). Sequencing used PBMCs, mostly from graft donor cells, obtained 60 days after TCRalphabeta/CD19-depleted stem cell transplant. CDR3 sequence (DNA): TGTGCCAGCAGCTTATTGCACGACAGCCCCGGAACCAAAAACATTCAGTACTTC. It yields the protein CASSLLHDSPGTKNIQYF.